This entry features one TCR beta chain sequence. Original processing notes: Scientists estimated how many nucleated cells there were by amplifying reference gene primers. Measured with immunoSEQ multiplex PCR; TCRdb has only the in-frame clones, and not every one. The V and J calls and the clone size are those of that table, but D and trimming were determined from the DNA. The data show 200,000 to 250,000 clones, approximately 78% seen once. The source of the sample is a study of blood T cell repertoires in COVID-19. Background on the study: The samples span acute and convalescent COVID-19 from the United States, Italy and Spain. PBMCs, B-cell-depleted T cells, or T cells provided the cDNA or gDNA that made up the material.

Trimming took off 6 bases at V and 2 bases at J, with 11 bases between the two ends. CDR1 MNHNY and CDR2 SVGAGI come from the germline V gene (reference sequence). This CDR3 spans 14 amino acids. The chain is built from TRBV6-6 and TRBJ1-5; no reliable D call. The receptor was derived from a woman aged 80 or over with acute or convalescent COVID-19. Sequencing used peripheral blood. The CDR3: CASREGGGNQPQHF. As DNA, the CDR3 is TGTGCCAGCAGAGAGGGTGGGGGCAATCAGCCCCAGCATTTT.